This is a list of T cell receptor beta chains from one sample in a study of cytomegalovirus exposure and HLA in healthy donors. The data were produced by immunoSEQ multiplex PCR, yet TCRdb's version contains in-frame clones alone and is incomplete. Of about 190,000 clones listed, more than 65% are singletons. Sequencing input: PBMCs. All receptors derive from a woman aged 30 to 39 in good health and CMV-seronegative. The conserved cysteine and the conserved F or W are not part of the CDR3 here. Each record gives: J gene, V gene, CDR3 protein.

J gene: TRBJ2-7
V gene: TRBV12-1
CDR3 protein: ASSFWTSGAGAYEQY

J gene: TRBJ2-7
V gene: TRBV4-1
CDR3 protein: ASSQERGGPYEQY

J gene: TRBJ1-2
V gene: TRBV19
CDR3 protein: ASSATGQGNGYT

J gene: TRBJ2-2
V gene: TRBV9
CDR3 protein: ASSTLGGELF

J gene: TRBJ2-1
V gene: TRBV2
CDR3 protein: ASSDREGLRVEQF

J gene: TRBJ2-5
V gene: TRBV25-1
CDR3 protein: ASSDLPTGGAETQY

J gene: TRBJ2-1
V gene: TRBV19
CDR3 protein: ASSIFIGQGDEQF

J gene: TRBJ2-7
V gene: TRBV15
CDR3 protein: ATSRDRDRGLGQY

J gene: TRBJ1-1
V gene: TRBV18
CDR3 protein: ASSQGQRNTEAF

J gene: TRBJ2-3
V gene: TRBV14
CDR3 protein: ASSHADTQY

J gene: TRBJ1-2
V gene: TRBV27
CDR3 protein: ASSDNRVGYYGYT

J gene: TRBJ2-1
V gene: TRBV5-4
CDR3 protein: ASSGLRQGLYNEQF

J gene: TRBJ2-2
V gene: TRBV29-1
CDR3 protein: SATSGAKSDTGELF

J gene: TRBJ2-1
V gene: TRBV19
CDR3 protein: ASSSWREGLHNEQF

J gene: TRBJ2-2
V gene: TRBV6-4
CDR3 protein: ASSEAGGLTGELF

J gene: TRBJ2-1
V gene: TRBV7-9
CDR3 protein: ASSLPRTANEQF

J gene: TRBJ2-3
V gene: TRBV7-8
CDR3 protein: ASSPRDVLAAPADTQY

J gene: TRBJ1-2
V gene: TRBV7-9
CDR3 protein: ASEANYGYT

J gene: TRBJ2-3
V gene: TRBV7-3
CDR3 protein: ASSGAADTQY

J gene: TRBJ2-1
V gene: TRBV7-3
CDR3 protein: ASSLDRSRYNEQF

J gene: TRBJ2-3
V gene: TRBV5-3
CDR3 protein: ARSAGEREHTDTQY

J gene: TRBJ1-5
V gene: TRBV6-6
CDR3 protein: ASSGQNGGNQPQH

J gene: TRBJ1-5
V gene: TRBV4-1
CDR3 protein: ASSQSPDLVPQH

J gene: TRBJ1-1
V gene: TRBV9
CDR3 protein: ASSAGRVANTEAF

J gene: TRBJ2-2
V gene: TRBV6-1
CDR3 protein: ASSELIVGELF

J gene: TRBJ2-7
V gene: TRBV29-1
CDR3 protein: SGGQGGYEQY

J gene: TRBJ2-2
V gene: TRBV6-6
CDR3 protein: ASSYERQGNTGELF

J gene: TRBJ2-3
V gene: TRBV12-5
CDR3 protein: ASGSSGGLGGAQY

J gene: TRBJ2-1
V gene: TRBV18
CDR3 protein: ASSTTGAYNEQF

J gene: TRBJ1-5
V gene: TRBV19
CDR3 protein: ASRQYRGLGSNQPQH

J gene: TRBJ2-5
V gene: TRBV14
CDR3 protein: ASSHRLAGGTAGEETQY

J gene: TRBJ2-1
V gene: TRBV9
CDR3 protein: ASSASGNNEQF

J gene: TRBJ2-1
V gene: TRBV9
CDR3 protein: ASSAVGVNSYNEQF

J gene: TRBJ1-2
V gene: TRBV29-1
CDR3 protein: SVESQGPANYGYT

J gene: TRBJ1-6
V gene: TRBV10-3
CDR3 protein: AISLQGPNSPLH

J gene: TRBJ1-5
V gene: TRBV28
CDR3 protein: ASRAGTQPQH

J gene: TRBJ1-5
V gene: TRBV11-2
CDR3 protein: ASSPHSTGGGQPQH

J gene: TRBJ2-7
V gene: TRBV29-1
CDR3 protein: SSSQGTHEQY

J gene: TRBJ2-7
V gene: TRBV7-9
CDR3 protein: ASSSGQGSYEQY

J gene: TRBJ1-1
V gene: TRBV19
CDR3 protein: ASILTGARTEAF

J gene: TRBJ2-7
V gene: TRBV4-1
CDR3 protein: ASSQGPGGNSYEQY

J gene: TRBJ2-7
V gene: TRBV12-5
CDR3 protein: ASGLYRSPPGEQY

J gene: TRBJ1-2
V gene: TRBV6-5
CDR3 protein: ASSYANRGGDT

J gene: TRBJ2-1
V gene: TRBV5-4
CDR3 protein: ASSRRYSLLDNEQF

J gene: TRBJ2-5
V gene: TRBV6-1
CDR3 protein: ASRPRRGTQY

J gene: TRBJ2-1
V gene: TRBV29-1
CDR3 protein: SVVPTTQF